A selection of T cell receptor beta chains follows, all from one sample in a study of cytomegalovirus exposure and HLA in healthy donors. Data came from immunoSEQ multiplex PCR; TCRdb stores just in-frame clones and leaves some out. Among 120,000 or so clones listed, about 72% were seen once. What was sequenced was PBMCs. These receptors were obtained from a man aged 25-45 years in good health and CMV-seropositive. CDR3s include the opening cysteine and the closing phenylalanine or tryptophan. A D gene is named only where the DNA matches it firmly. Clone sizes are given selectively: once, few, many, or a class where the clone is expanded.

D gene: TRBD1; V gene: TRBV28; clone size: .; J gene: TRBJ2-1; CDR3 DNA: TGTGCCAGCAGTTCCAGGGACAGGGGGGTATATAGATTCTTC; CDR3 protein: CASSSRDRGVYRFF
D gene: .; V gene: TRBV7-2; clone size: few; J gene: TRBJ2-3; CDR3 DNA: TGTGCCAGCAGCTCCTACAGGGATCTCACAGATACGCAGTATTTT; CDR3 protein: CASSSYRDLTDTQYF
D gene: TRBD2; V gene: TRBV7-9; clone size: .; J gene: TRBJ2-2; CDR3 DNA: TGTGCCAGCAGCGCTAGCGGGAGGGCCTCGACCGGGGAGCTGTTTTTT; CDR3 protein: CASSASGRASTGELFF
D gene: .; V gene: TRBV10-3; clone size: few; J gene: TRBJ1-1; CDR3 DNA: TGTGCCATCCGGATGGGAGGGGAACAGGGCATGAACACTGAAGCTTTCTTT; CDR3 protein: CAIRMGGEQGMNTEAFF
D gene: .; V gene: TRBV5-4; clone size: .; J gene: TRBJ2-2; CDR3 DNA: TGTGCCAGCAGCCAGGGACAAGACACCGGGGAGCTGTTTTTT; CDR3 protein: CASSQGQDTGELFF
D gene: .; V gene: TRBV15; clone size: .; J gene: TRBJ1-2; CDR3 DNA: TGTGCCACCAGCACCGGGGAGGGGAGCTATGGCTACACCTTC; CDR3 protein: CATSTGEGSYGYTF
D gene: TRBD2; V gene: TRBV5-6; clone size: .; J gene: TRBJ2-1; CDR3 DNA: TGTGCCAGCAGCTTTGTCACTAGCGGGAGAGGGGACAATGAGCAGTTCTTC; CDR3 protein: CASSFVTSGRGDNEQFF
D gene: .; V gene: TRBV5-1; clone size: .; J gene: TRBJ2-5; CDR3 DNA: TGCGCCAGCAGCTTGACACCTCCCGAGACCCAGTACTTC; CDR3 protein: CASSLTPPETQYF
D gene: TRBD1; V gene: TRBV28; clone size: .; J gene: TRBJ2-5; CDR3 DNA: TGTGCCAGCAGTTTTAGGGGCAGGGGGAACTTCCAAGAGACCCAGTACTTC; CDR3 protein: CASSFRGRGNFQETQYF
D gene: TRBD1; V gene: TRBV5-5; clone size: .; J gene: TRBJ1-1; CDR3 DNA: TGTGCCAGCAGGCCTAACAGGGGAATGAACACTGAAGCTTTCTTT; CDR3 protein: CASRPNRGMNTEAFF
D gene: TRBD1; V gene: TRBV15; clone size: .; J gene: TRBJ1-3; CDR3 DNA: TGTGCCACCAGCAGAGACAGGACAGGGTCGGGAAACACCATATATTTT; CDR3 protein: CATSRDRTGSGNTIYF
D gene: .; V gene: TRBV2; clone size: .; J gene: TRBJ2-3; CDR3 DNA: TGTGCCAGCAGTGACCAGGGGGGAACAGATACGCAGTATTTT; CDR3 protein: CASSDQGGTDTQYF
D gene: TRBD1; V gene: TRBV4-3; clone size: .; J gene: TRBJ2-5; CDR3 DNA: TGCGCCAGCAGCCAAGGGTGGACAGGGAGCTTACCAGGGGAGACCCAGTACTTC; CDR3 protein: CASSQGWTGSLPGETQYF
D gene: .; V gene: TRBV30; clone size: .; J gene: TRBJ2-7; CDR3 DNA: TGTGCCTGGAGTGCGCGGGGCCGGCCCTACGAGCAGTACTTC; CDR3 protein: CAWSARGRPYEQYF
D gene: .; V gene: TRBV7-9; clone size: .; J gene: TRBJ2-7; CDR3 DNA: TGTGCCAGCAGCTTTAAGCAGTACTTC; CDR3 protein: CASSFKQYF
D gene: .; V gene: TRBV4-1; clone size: .; J gene: TRBJ2-7; CDR3 DNA: TGCGCCAGCAGCCAACGACTAGTCACTCCTCCTTCCTATTACGAGCAGTACTTC; CDR3 protein: CASSQRLVTPPSYYEQYF
D gene: .; V gene: TRBV7-3; clone size: .; J gene: TRBJ2-3; CDR3 DNA: TGTGCCAGCAGCTTAGGCCCTAGGCGTACGCAGTATTTT; CDR3 protein: CASSLGPRRTQYF
D gene: .; V gene: TRBV2; clone size: .; J gene: TRBJ2-7; CDR3 DNA: TGTGCCAGCAGTGATCGCGGGGTGACAGCCCCCTACGAGCAGTACTTC; CDR3 protein: CASSDRGVTAPYEQYF
D gene: TRBD1; V gene: TRBV10-3; clone size: .; J gene: TRBJ2-7; CDR3 DNA: TGTGCCATCAGTCCAACAGGGGGCCGGGAGCAGTACTTC; CDR3 protein: CAISPTGGREQYF
D gene: .; V gene: TRBV5-1; clone size: many; J gene: TRBJ2-2; CDR3 DNA: TGCGCCAGCACCGGGGTGGACAGCACCGGGGAGCTGTTTTTT; CDR3 protein: CASTGVDSTGELFF
D gene: TRBD2; V gene: TRBV28; clone size: .; J gene: TRBJ2-5; CDR3 DNA: TGTGCCAGCAGCCTTAGCGGGAGTGAGACCCAGTACTTC; CDR3 protein: CASSLSGSETQYF
D gene: .; V gene: TRBV7-3; clone size: .; J gene: TRBJ2-7; CDR3 DNA: TGTGCCAGCAGCCAAAGCGGCGGCCAGCAGTACTTC; CDR3 protein: CASSQSGGQQYF
D gene: .; V gene: TRBV11-3; clone size: .; J gene: TRBJ2-1; CDR3 DNA: TGTGCCAGCAGCTTTACGGACAATGAGCAGTTCTTC; CDR3 protein: CASSFTDNEQFF
D gene: TRBD1; V gene: TRBV2; clone size: few; J gene: TRBJ2-7; CDR3 DNA: TGTGCCAGCAGGGGGGACAGGGTGCCGTACTTC; CDR3 protein: CASRGDRVPYF
D gene: TRBD2; V gene: TRBV7-2; clone size: .; J gene: TRBJ2-1; CDR3 DNA: TGTGCCAGCAGCTTAGTCGGACTAGGCTACAATGAGCAGTTCTTC; CDR3 protein: CASSLVGLGYNEQFF
D gene: .; V gene: TRBV7-9; clone size: .; J gene: TRBJ2-1; CDR3 DNA: TGTGCCAGCAGCTTAATGTCGGGAAGTTACAATGAGCAGTTCTTC; CDR3 protein: CASSLMSGSYNEQFF